This entry lists 12 T cell receptor beta chains sequenced from one sample in a study of glioma-infiltrating T cells after dendritic cell vaccination. Profiling relied on immunoSEQ multiplex PCR, and the TCRdb table lists in-frame clones only, not all of them. The sample includes about 92,000 clones, approximately 90% of them seen just once. This specimen consisted of blood, obtained before dendritic cell vaccination. These receptors originate from a human donor with glioblastoma.

V and J are TRBV2 and TRBJ2-7; a possible D gene is TRBD2 (5 bases). The CDR3 is 12 residues long. The V end was cut by 8 bases, the J end by 0 bases, with 8 bases between. CDR1 and CDR2 (germline): SNHLY, FYNNEI. The CDR3 loop is CASGRDSYEQYF. CDR3 DNA: TGTGCCAGCGGACGGGACTCCTACGAGCAGTACTTC.

The chain carries TRBV5-1 and TRBJ1-4; D may be TRBD1 (5 bases). With 0 bases removed from V and 7 bases from J, the gap between germline ends came to 10 bases. Germline loops: CDR1 SGHRS, CDR2 YFSETQ. The length of the CDR3 is 14 residues. The CDR3 DNA is TGCGCCAGCAGCTTGGGGTTGGGACTTGAAAAACTGTTTTTT. Translation gives CASSLGLGLEKLFF. The variable domain in full, completed from reference TRBV5-1 and TRBJ1-4, reads KAGVTQTPRYLIKTRGQQVTLSCSPISGHRSVSWYQQTPGQGLQFLFEYFSETQRNKGNFPGRFSGRQFSNSRSEMNVSTLELGDSALYLCASSLGLGLEKLFFGSGTQLSVL.

The rearrangement joins TRBV7-9 to TRBJ1-2, with D perhaps TRBD1 (5 bases). There are 12 residues in the CDR3. CDR1 is SEHNR, CDR2 FQNEAQ, per germline (reference sequence). The CDR3, as DNA: TGTGTCCTGAACCAGGGTATCTATGGCTACACCTTC. As protein: CVLNQGIYGYTF.

The chain uses TRBV28 and TRBJ2-1, with TRBD2 matching 13 bases. V shed 3 bases, J shed 2 bases, and the junction held 16 bases outside the gene matches. CDR1 is MDHEN, CDR2 SYDVKM, per germline. The CDR3 has 21 amino acids. Here the CDR3 DNA reads TGTGCCAGCAGTTTGGGACAGGGTCATTGGGGGACTAGCGGGACCTACAATGAGCAGTTCTTC. Its protein is CASSLGQGHWGTSGTYNEQFF.

CDR3 nucleotides: TGTGCCAGCAGCTTGTTGAGCGGGCCACAAGAGACCCAGTACTTC. As protein: CASSLLSGPQETQYF. This rearrangement joins TRBV7-8 to TRBJ2-5; maybe TRBD2 (6 bases). The CDR3 consists of 15 residues. Per the germline V gene, CDR1 is SGHVS and CDR2 is FQNEAQ. Trimming shortened V by 3 bases and J by 2 bases, and 13 bases separated the two germline ends.

The V call is TRBV5-4, the J call TRBJ2-1; TRBD2 matches at 7 bases. The CDR3 totals 18 residues. The ends lost 1 base at V and 6 bases at J; junction bases unmatched: 16. Germline V gene sequence: CDR1 SGHNT, CDR2 YYREEE (reference sequence). CDR3 DNA sequence: TGTGCCAGCAGCTTGACTTTTTCTTGGGGGGGATTCACCAATGAGCAGTTCTTC. Translating gives CASSLTFSWGGFTNEQFF.

The chain joins TRBV19 to TRBJ2-1; TRBD2 aligns across 8 bases. The CDR3 length is 16 residues. Germline CDR1 LNHDA, CDR2 SQIVND (reference sequence). V lost 0 bases, J lost 3 bases, and 4 bases stayed unmatched. This chain's CDR3 is CASSIDGSGNYNEQFF. In DNA form, the CDR3 reads TGTGCCAGTAGTATAGACGGTAGCGGGAACTACAATGAGCAGTTCTTC. Filled out from reference TRBV19 and TRBJ2-1, the complete variable domain reads DGGITQSPKYLFRKEGQNVTLSCEQNLNHDAMYWYRQDPGQGLRLIYYSQIVNDFQKGDIAEGYSVSREKKESFPLTVTSAQKNPTAFYLCASSIDGSGNYNEQFFGPGTRLTVL.

The CDR3 loop reads CASSLGGLGEKLFF. The CDR3 coding sequence is TGTGCCAGCAGCTTGGGGGGGCTCGGTGAAAAACTGTTTTTT. V usage is TRBV5-4 and J usage is TRBJ1-4; D may be TRBD1 (6 bases). Trimming took off 0 bases at V and 7 bases at J, with 10 bases between the two ends. The CDR3 has 14 amino acids. CDR1 SGHNT and CDR2 YYREEE come from the germline V gene (reference sequence).

The chain links TRBV2 to TRBJ1-2; 7 bases match TRBD1. The length of the CDR3 is 14 residues. Germline V lookup: CDR1 SNHLY, CDR2 FYNNEI. Trimming cost V 6 bases and J 3 bases; bases outside gene matches: 7. Here the CDR3 reads CASRTGFLHYGYTF. For the CDR3, the DNA is TGTGCCAGCAGGACAGGGTTCCTACACTATGGCTACACCTTC.

V is TRBV6-5 and J is TRBJ2-3, with a possible D match to TRBD1 (5 bases). V was cut by 7 bases and J by 4 bases, with 12 bases left in between. Germline CDR1 MNHEY, CDR2 SVGAGI. This CDR3 has 13 amino acids. The CDR3 DNA sequence: TGTGCCAGCACACCTTGGGGCGCAGATACGCAGTATTTT. As protein: CASTPWGADTQYF.

The rearrangement joins TRBV11-3 to TRBJ2-7; 11 nucleotides line up with TRBD1. This CDR3 contains 16 residues. Germline-derived CDR1 and CDR2 are SGHNT and YENEEA. V shed 0 bases, J shed 6 bases, and the junction held 7 bases outside the gene matches. This CDR3 reads CASSLESGQGVVEQYF. For the CDR3, the DNA is TGTGCCAGCAGCTTAGAATCGGGACAGGGGGTAGTCGAGCAGTACTTC.

DNA of the CDR3: TGTGCCAGCAGCTTAGTAACTAGCCAATTCGCCTTGTCTAGCACAGATACGCAGTATTTT. Its protein is CASSLVTSQFALSSTDTQYF. This chain uses TRBV7-6 with TRBJ2-3, with a possible D match to TRBD2 (6 bases). The CDR3 runs 20 residues. The V end lost 1 base, the J end lost 0 bases, and 23 bases lay between the germline ends. Germline V gene lookup returns CDR1 SGHVS and CDR2 FNYEAQ.